One sample yielded the 8 T cell receptor beta chains listed below, sequenced in a study of identical twins. TCRdb recomputed calls from the 5' RACE reads with MiXCR, one row per CDR3 protein. The table lists about 530,000 distinct CDR3 sequences, 20% to 25% of them singletons. These same records also appear under a second study, on yellow fever vaccine responses in identical twins.

Material for sequencing was CD4+ T cells sorted from blood. The receptors were gathered from a young woman in good health.

The chain employs TRBV7-9 and TRBJ1-2; 8 nucleotides agree with TRBD1. This CDR3 is 15 amino acids long. V trimming: 5 bases; J trimming: 5 bases; junction bases outside the gene matches: 10. CDR1 is SEHNR, CDR2 FQNEAQ, per germline (reference sequence). This CDR3 is CASSHGQGFWYGYTF. DNA for the CDR3: TGTGCCAGCAGCCATGGACAGGGATTTTGGTATGGCTACACCTTC.

This chain links TRBV7-9 with TRBJ2-1; D ambiguous. V lost 0 bases and J lost 0, with 6 bases in between. The germline V gene has CDR1 SEHNR and CDR2 FQNEAQ (reference sequence). The CDR3 runs 15 residues. CDR3 coding DNA: TGTGCCAGCAGCTTAGCGTTCTTCTCCTACAATGAGCAGTTCTTC. Translating gives CASSLAFFSYNEQFF. Full variable domain (remainder filled in from reference TRBV7-9 and TRBJ2-1): DTGVSQNPRHKITKRGQNVTFRCDPISEHNRLYWYRQTLGQGPEFLTYFQNEAQLEKSRLLSDRFSAERPKGSFSTLEIQRTEQGDSAMYLCASSLAFFSYNEQFFGPGTRLTVL.

This clonotype has ten or more counts. This chain connects TRBV12-3 or TRBV12-4 to TRBJ2-1, with a possible D match to TRBD2 (5 bases). The CDR3 spans 13 residues. Between the trimmed V and J ends, which lost 3 bases and 10 bases, there was a span of 13 bases. CDR3 protein: CASSFSKLAEQFF. The DNA of the CDR3 is TGTGCCAGCAGTTTTTCCAAGCTAGCCGAGCAGTTCTTC.

The genes are TRBV20-1 and TRBJ2-1; 9 bases line up with TRBD1. Germline V gene sequence: CDR1 DFQATT, CDR2 SNEGSKA (reference sequence). Losses at the gene ends were 0 bases for V and 3 bases for J; bases not matched to a gene: 6. The CDR3 has 16 residues. The CDR3 loop is CSARELGTGIYNEQFF. DNA for the CDR3: TGCAGTGCTAGAGAATTGGGGACAGGGATCTACAATGAGCAGTTCTTC.

The chain couples TRBV20-1 to TRBJ2-1, with a weak D call TRBD1 (5 bases). The V gene's germline CDR1 is DFQATT and CDR2 SNEGSKA (reference sequence). V shed 1 base and J shed 2 bases, with 9 bases lying between them. The CDR3 is 14 amino acids. CDR3 coding DNA: TGCAGTGCTAGAGTACAGGTGGCCTACAATGAGCAGTTCTTC. Translated: CSARVQVAYNEQFF.

The DNA of the CDR3 is TGTGCCAGCAGTGAATGGGGAGTTGGTAGGGGGGATGAGCAGTTCTTC. This encodes CASSEWGVGRGDEQFF. The chain is built from TRBV6-1 and TRBJ2-1; tentatively, D is TRBD1 or TRBD2 (6 bases each). This CDR3 spans 16 amino acids. Germline CDR1 MNHNS, CDR2 SASEGT. Trimming pared 2 bases from V and 8 bases from J, leaving 19 bases between.

With regard to this clonotype: An end of the junction does not agree with germline; a read error may underlie this. The rearrangement joins TRBV12-3 or TRBV12-4 to TRBJ2-1, with D perhaps TRBD1 or TRBD2 (6 bases each). The length of the CDR3 is 11 residues. Here the CDR3 DNA reads TGTGCCAGCAGTAGGGGGGTATCGGGGCTCTTC. Its protein is CASSRGVSGLF.

The chain carries TRBV20-1 and TRBJ2-1; 13 bases are shared with TRBD2. The CDR3 is 20 residues long. Germline CDR1 is DFQATT and CDR2 is SNEGSKA (reference sequence). V was clipped by 2 bases and J by 0 bases; unmatched bases: 13. The CDR3 spells CSARRLAGGPTTSSYNEQFF. The CDR3 DNA is TGCAGTGCTAGAAGACTAGCGGGGGGCCCCACGACAAGCTCCTACAATGAGCAGTTCTTC.